Below are 32 T cell receptor beta chains sequenced from a single sample in a study of cytomegalovirus exposure and HLA in healthy donors. The PCR contained 60 Vbeta and 13 Jbeta primers. The repertoire was sequenced with immunoSEQ multiplex PCR; TCRdb's copy has only in-frame clones and lacks some. Of roughly 100,000 clones in the sample, just over 70% were seen once. The sample taken for sequencing was PBMCs. The receptor set was obtained from a boy younger than 18 in good health and CMV-seronegative.

The chain joins TRBV9 to TRBJ1-2, with 8 bases lining up with TRBD1. The V segment lost 5 bases and the J segment 8 bases; nucleotides outside the gene matches: 11. Per the germline V gene, CDR1 is SGDLS and CDR2 is YYNGEE. The CDR3 runs to 14 residues. CDR3 bases: TGTGCCAGCAGTCACGAGGACAGGGACAGCGGCTACACCTTC. It is translated as CASSHEDRDSGYTF.

The J gene is TRBJ2-7, the V gene TRBV7-9; 9 bases fit TRBD1. V was pared by 1 base and J by 4 bases, with 2 bases of the junction left unmatched. Germline values: CDR1 SEHNR, CDR2 FQNEAQ (reference sequence). The CDR3 covers 14 residues. The CDR3 spells CASSLGTGVYEQYF. The CDR3 DNA reads as TGTGCCAGCAGCTTAGGGACAGGGGTATACGAGCAGTACTTC.

The rearrangement links TRBV28 to TRBJ2-2; TRBD1 agrees at 7 bases. Germline V gene sequence: CDR1 MDHEN, CDR2 SYDVKM. The CDR3 contains 13 residues. After removal of 5 bases from V and 4 bases from J, the junction contained 1 base not matched to a gene. CDR3 nucleotides: TGTGCCAGCAGTACAGGGGTCACCGGGGAGCTGTTTTTT. This translates into CASSTGVTGELFF.

This chain joins TRBV7-9 and TRBJ2-7; TRBD1 agrees at 10 bases. The trim removed 3 bases at V and 4 bases at J, leaving 6 bases unmatched. Germline-derived CDR1 and CDR2 are SEHNR and FQNEAQ (reference sequence). This CDR3 contains 15 residues. The CDR3 region is CASSFPDRGRYEQYF. In DNA, the CDR3 is TGTGCCAGCAGCTTCCCCGACAGGGGGCGATACGAGCAGTACTTC. The full variable domain, rest sourced from reference TRBV7-9 and TRBJ2-7, is DTGVSQNPRHKITKRGQNVTFRCDPISEHNRLYWYRQTLGQGPEFLTYFQNEAQLEKSRLLSDRFSAERPKGSFSTLEIQRTEQGDSAMYLCASSFPDRGRYEQYFGPGTRLTVT.

This clone was counted between two and nine times. This chain uses TRBV6-6 with TRBJ1-4; tentative D call: TRBD1 (5 bases). The length of the CDR3 is 14 residues. V was pared by 8 bases and J by 4 bases, with 14 bases between. Germline V gene lookup returns CDR1 MNHNY and CDR2 SVGAGI (reference sequence). The CDR3 DNA follows: TGTGCCAGCGCTATGGGGGGTTATAATGAAAAACTGTTTTTT. Its translation is CASAMGGYNEKLFF.

The rearrangement joins TRBV27 to TRBJ2-4; D may be TRBD2 (5 bases). The CDR3 covers 11 residues. Trimming stripped 7 bases from V and 15 bases from J, with 16 bases between. Germline lookup yields CDR1 MNHEY and CDR2 SMNVEV (reference sequence). The CDR3 bases are TGTGCCAGCATCAAAAACGGGGTCCCGTACTTC. Amino acid sequence: CASIKNGVPYF.

The count of this clone is one. The V and J genes are TRBV5-5 and TRBJ2-7; 10 bases fit TRBD1. V gave up 4 bases and J gave up 3 bases; unmatched junction bases: 4. The CDR3 length is 14 residues. CDR1 and CDR2 from the germline V gene are SGHKS and YYEKEE (reference sequence). The DNA of the CDR3 is TGTGCCAGCAGCCCAAGGACAGGGGGCTACGAGCAGTACTTC. Translated, it gives CASSPRTGGYEQYF.

The chain recombines TRBV7-2 with TRBJ2-3, with a possible D match to TRBD1 (6 bases). The CDR3 totals 15 residues. Trimming shortened V by 4 bases and J by 0 bases, and 11 bases separated the two germline ends. The germline CDR1 and CDR2 sequences are SGHTA and FQGNSA. The CDR3 here is CASSSDSSSTDTQYF. The CDR3 DNA follows: TGTGCCAGCAGCTCGGACAGCTCTAGCACAGATACGCAGTATTTT.

This clone has more than one count but fewer than ten. The chain combines TRBV10-2 with TRBJ2-7; weak D call: TRBD1 (5 bases). Per germline, CDR1 WSHSY and CDR2 SAAADI. The CDR3 runs 15 residues. Trimming shortened V by 0 bases and J by 2 bases, and 11 bases separated the two germline ends. CDR3 DNA sequence: TGCGCCAGCAGTGAGTCTGGACACCTAGCCTACGAGCAGTACTTC. Protein sequence: CASSESGHLAYEQYF.

V usage is TRBV2 and J usage is TRBJ1-1; the D is unclear. Germline values: CDR1 SNHLY, CDR2 FYNNEI. This CDR3 comprises 13 residues. With 8 bases removed from V and 0 bases from J, the gap between germline ends came to 10 bases. The CDR3, as DNA: TGTGCCAGCCAGACGGAGATGAACACTGAAGCTTTCTTT. The encoded protein is CASQTEMNTEAFF.

This chain joins TRBV29-1 and TRBJ1-3; D is unresolved. V was clipped by 6 bases and J by 8 bases, with 20 bases between them. The CDR3 contains 14 residues. Germline assignment: CDR1 SQVTM and CDR2 ANQGSEA. CDR3 coding DNA: TGCAGCGTGACCGGGAGCCCTGTCTCGGACACCATATATTTT. Encoded protein: CSVTGSPVSDTIYF.

This sequence joins TRBV6-5 and TRBJ1-3; unclear D gene. V was shortened by 5 bases and J by 1 base, with 9 bases between the two germline ends. CDR1 and CDR2 (germline): MNHEY, SVGAGI. The CDR3 length is 14 residues. As DNA, the CDR3 is TGTGCCAGCAGTCCCCAGGAATCTGGAAACACCATATATTTT. This sequence encodes CASSPQESGNTIYF.

The chain links TRBV30 to TRBJ2-7, with TRBD1 identical over 7 bases. The V segment lost 0 bases and the J segment 3 bases; nucleotides outside the gene matches: 8. The CDR3 has 15 amino acids. Germline-derived CDR1 and CDR2 are GTSNPN and SVGIG (reference sequence). The CDR3 here is CAWSVPGGTLYEQYF. Here the CDR3 DNA reads TGTGCCTGGAGTGTACCAGGGGGTACCCTCTACGAGCAGTACTTC.

This clone was counted only a few times. The chain employs TRBV9 and TRBJ1-2, with D uncertain. The V gene's germline CDR1 is SGDLS and CDR2 YYNGEE. The CDR3 totals 14 residues. V was shortened by 4 bases and J by 1 base, with 11 bases between the two germline ends. The CDR3 DNA reads TGTGCCAGCAGCCTAGTTGGAGTTAACTATGGCTACACCTTC. It specifies CASSLVGVNYGYTF. The full variable domain, its missing parts supplied by reference TRBV9 and TRBJ1-2, is DSGVTQTPKHLITATGQRVTLRCSPRSGDLSVYWYQQSLDQGLQFLIQYYNGEERAKGNILERFSAQQFPDLHSELNLSSLELGDSALYFCASSLVGVNYGYTFGSGTRLTVV.

The chain is built from TRBV5-1 and TRBJ2-5, with D tentatively TRBD1 (6 bases). Trimming pared 4 bases from V and 1 base from J, leaving 17 bases between. Germline V gene data show CDR1 as SGHRS and CDR2 as YFSETQ. The CDR3 totals 16 residues. The CDR3 DNA reads as TGCGCCAGCAGCCCCTCCCCGACAGGAACCCAAGAGACCCAGTACTTC. Translation gives CASSPSPTGTQETQYF. The full variable domain, completed using reference TRBV5-1 and TRBJ2-5, is KAGVTQTPRYLIKTRGQQVTLSCSPISGHRSVSWYQQTPGQGLQFLFEYFSETQRNKGNFPGRFSGRQFSNSRSEMNVSTLELGDSALYLCASSPSPTGTQETQYFGPGTRLLVL.

This clone was found a few times. The chain joins TRBV7-2 to TRBJ1-2; TRBD1 matches 8 bases. The V segment lost 11 bases and the J segment 5 bases; nucleotides outside the gene matches: 4. Germline CDR1 reads SGHTA; CDR2 reads FQGNSA. The CDR3 sequence is 11 residues long. This CDR3 is CAVRGRYGYTF. CDR3 sequence (DNA): TGTGCCGTCAGGGGGCGTTATGGCTACACCTTC. Combining the CDR3 with reference TRBV7-2 and TRBJ1-2 gives the whole variable domain GAGVSQSPSNKVTEKGKDVELRCDPISGHTALYWYRQSLGQGLEFLIYFQGNSAPDKSGLPSDRFSAERTGGSVSTLTIQRTQQEDSAVYLCAVRGRYGYTFGSGTRLTVV.

This rearrangement joins TRBV27 to TRBJ1-1; perhaps TRBD1 as D (6 bases). Germline lookup yields CDR1 MNHEY and CDR2 SMNVEV (reference sequence). The CDR3 has 13 residues. V was clipped by 1 base and J by 9 bases, with 12 bases between them. CDR3 in DNA: TGTGCCAGCAGTTTATTTCGACAGGAAAAAGCTTTCTTT. Protein product: CASSLFRQEKAFF.

The genes are TRBV19 and TRBJ2-7, with D perhaps matching TRBD1 (6 bases). The V end lost 4 bases, the J end lost 6 bases, and 13 bases lay between the germline ends. This CDR3 has 13 residues. Germline V CDR1 and CDR2: LNHDA, SQIVND (reference sequence). Written as DNA, the CDR3 is TGTGCCAGTAGTAACAGGGCCCCTCTCGAGCAGTACTTC. Its protein is CASSNRAPLEQYF.

The chain combines TRBV5-1 with TRBJ2-5; a weak D match, TRBD1 (5 bases). The assigned J gene may be wrong: the sequence end matches TRBJ2-7 better. Germline CDR1 and CDR2: SGHRS and YFSETQ. CDR3 length equals 14 residues. CDR3 in DNA: TGCGCCAGCAGCTTGTCTCCAGGGTACTACGAGCAGTACTTC. Its protein is CASSLSPGYYEQYF.

About this clone: At the DNA level, this CDR3 is encoded by other sequences in the same sample as well. The rearrangement joins TRBV30 to TRBJ2-3; TRBD2 aligns across 8 bases. CDR3 length: 12 amino acids. From germline, CDR1 is GTSNPN and CDR2 SVGIG (reference sequence). V was pared by 4 bases and J by 6 bases, with 3 bases of the junction left unmatched. CDR3 sequence reads: CAWNLAGDTQYF. The DNA for the CDR3 is TGTGCCTGGAACTTAGCGGGGGATACGCAGTATTTT. The variable domain in full, completed from reference TRBV30 and TRBJ2-3, reads SQTIHQWPATLVQPVGSPLSLECTVEGTSNPNLYWYRQAAGRGLQLLFYSVGIGQISSEVPQNLSASRPQDRQFILSSKKLLLSDSGFYLCAWNLAGDTQYFGPGTRLTVL.

This clone was detected only a few times. This chain links TRBV2 with TRBJ2-7; 7 bases are a match to TRBD1. The length of the CDR3 is 17 residues. Trimming at V came to 8 bases and at J to 0 bases, leaving 16 bases not matched to a gene. Per germline, CDR1 SNHLY and CDR2 FYNNEI. CDR3 DNA: TGTGCCAGCCAGGGACAGTCTACACCTCGGAGCTCCTACGAGCAGTACTTC. This translates into CASQGQSTPRSSYEQYF.

The J gene is TRBJ1-5, the V gene TRBV27, with TRBD1 identical over 10 bases. CDR1 and CDR2 (germline): MNHEY, SMNVEV (reference sequence). V shed 5 bases, J shed 2 bases, and the junction held 3 bases outside the gene matches. The CDR3 contains 15 residues. The CDR3 sequence: CASSGGTGGNQPQHF. The CDR3 DNA reads TGTGCCAGCAGTGGGGGGACAGGGGGCAATCAGCCCCAGCATTTT.

The chain joins TRBV30 to TRBJ2-3; the match to TRBD1 covers 10 bases. V shed 0 bases and J 1 base; nucleotides not matched to a gene: 13. This CDR3 has 19 residues. The germline CDR1 and CDR2 sequences are GTSNPN and SVGIG (reference sequence). In DNA form, the CDR3 reads TGTGCCTGGAGTGTAAAAGGGACAGGGGATCTGGTGGGCACAGATACGCAGTATTTT. Translation: CAWSVKGTGDLVGTDTQYF. Filled out from reference TRBV30 and TRBJ2-3, the complete variable domain reads SQTIHQWPATLVQPVGSPLSLECTVEGTSNPNLYWYRQAAGRGLQLLFYSVGIGQISSEVPQNLSASRPQDRQFILSSKKLLLSDSGFYLCAWSVKGTGDLVGTDTQYFGPGTRLTVL.

The gene calls are TRBV7-9 and TRBJ2-3; possible D gene TRBD2, 7 bases. CDR1 and CDR2 (germline): SEHNR, FQNEAQ (reference sequence). The CDR3 sequence is 15 residues long. Trimming took off 5 bases at V and 0 bases at J, with 12 bases between the two ends. In nucleotides, the CDR3 is TGTGCCAGCAGCCAAGGGGGGGTTAGCACAGATACGCAGTATTTT. Amino acid sequence: CASSQGGVSTDTQYF.

This chain joins TRBV5-4 and TRBJ2-3; no definite D call. This CDR3 spans 12 amino acids. Looked up from germline, CDR1 is SGHNT and CDR2 is YYREEE (reference sequence). Trimming removed 4 bases from V and 6 bases from J, with 9 bases in between. CDR3 residues: CASSRTGDTQYF. The CDR3 DNA follows: TGTGCCAGCAGCAGAACCGGGGATACGCAGTATTTT. Supplemented by reference TRBV5-4 and TRBJ2-3, the full variable domain reads ETGVTQSPTHLIKTRGQQVTLRCSSQSGHNTVSWYQQALGQGPQFIFQYYREEENGRGNFPPRFSGLQFPNYSSELNVNALELDDSALYLCASSRTGDTQYFGPGTRLTVL.

In its sample, this clone was seen a few times. V usage is TRBV6-6 and J usage is TRBJ2-3; a weak D match, TRBD1 (6 bases). This CDR3 contains 15 residues. V lost 6 bases, J lost 0 bases, and 13 bases lay in between. Germline assignment: CDR1 MNHNY and CDR2 SVGAGI (reference sequence). The CDR3 region has the DNA TGTGCCAGCAGGGGGACAACAACTAGCACAGATACGCAGTATTTT. Translated, it gives CASRGTTTSTDTQYF.

The chain combines TRBV30 with TRBJ1-6; the D gene is possibly TRBD1 (5 bases). In germline, CDR1 is GTSNPN, CDR2 SVGIG (reference sequence). This CDR3 spans 15 amino acids. Trimming took off 4 bases at V and 5 bases at J, with 15 bases between the two ends. CDR3 loop: CAWNRGTHHNSPLHF. CDR3 DNA sequence: TGTGCCTGGAATCGGGGGACTCACCATAATTCACCCCTCCACTTT.

The chain carries TRBV5-3 and TRBJ2-7, with 7 bases matching TRBD1. TRBV5-3 is annotated as an ORF whose role is uncertain. The CDR3 sequence is 19 residues long. Germline trimming cut 2 bases from V and 2 bases from J; bases unmatched to any gene: 19. This CDR3 is CARSLMSKIVGQETYEQYF. In nucleotides, the CDR3 is TGTGCCAGAAGCTTAATGTCTAAGATTGTTGGACAGGAGACCTACGAGCAGTACTTC.

The chain employs TRBV2 and TRBJ2-2, with D maybe TRBD1 (5 bases). The CDR3 consists of 15 residues. Germline V lookup: CDR1 SNHLY, CDR2 FYNNEI. V was pared by 2 bases and J by 2 bases, with 9 bases between. CDR3 amino acids: CASSEQGVNTGELFF. As DNA, the CDR3 is TGTGCCAGCAGTGAACAAGGGGTAAACACCGGGGAGCTGTTTTTT.

This clone has just a few counts. J is TRBJ1-1 and V is TRBV7-3; D is perhaps TRBD1 (5 bases). Trimming left V 5 bases short and J 3 bases short, with 19 bases between. Germline CDR1 reads SGHTA; CDR2 reads FQGTGA. CDR3 size: 16 residues. The CDR3 DNA is TGTGCCAGCAGCCACCGGGGGGGTTTAGGCGACACTGAAGCTTTCTTT. The encoded protein is CASSHRGGLGDTEAFF.

The genes are TRBV4-1 and TRBJ1-1; D is unresolved. The CDR3 contains 14 residues. Trimming pared 6 bases from V and 0 bases from J, leaving 11 bases between. CDR1 is MGHRA and CDR2 is YSYEKL in the germline V gene. As DNA, the CDR3 is TGCGCCAGCAGTCCCCAGGCCCTGAACACTGAAGCTTTCTTT. Encoded protein: CASSPQALNTEAFF.

This clone was picked up one time. The chain combines TRBV30 with TRBJ1-5; D is possibly TRBD1 (5 bases). This CDR3 has 14 residues. The germline V and J ends were trimmed by 4 bases and 4 bases, with 14 bases remaining between them. The germline V gene has CDR1 GTSNPN and CDR2 SVGIG (reference sequence). The CDR3 reads CAWTPGGVNQPQHF. The CDR3 nucleotides are TGTGCCTGGACCCCTGGAGGGGTGAATCAGCCCCAGCATTTT.